This T cell receptor beta chain was sequenced in a study of blood T cell repertoires in COVID-19. Across the whole study: Whether acute or convalescent, the COVID-19 samples came from the United States, Italy and Spain. PBMCs, B-cell-depleted T cells, or T cells provided the cDNA or gDNA that made up the material.

The germline V gene has CDR1 SGHVS and CDR2 FQNEAQ. The CDR3 loop spans 18 amino acids. Original analysis: Amplifying reference gene primers gave estimates of nucleated cell counts. Assay: immunoSEQ multiplex PCR; the TCRdb copy retains only in-frame clones and omits some. V and J calls and clone size are as listed in that table; D and trimming were resolved from the DNA. The sample consists of 25,000 to 30,000 clones, about 76% of them appearing once. Details on this clone: The junction departs from the called germline gene at one end, perhaps through a read error. Other DNA sequences from this sample encode an identical CDR3 as well.

The J gene is TRBJ1-5, the V gene TRBV7-8; D perhaps matches TRBD1 (5 bases). Sequencing was carried out using peripheral blood. This sequence was found in an older man with active or convalescent COVID-19. As DNA, the CDR3 is TGCGCCAGCAGCTTTAGTCCCCCTATTAGGGGTCGCAATCAGCCCCAGCATTTT. Amino acids: CASSFSPPIRGRNQPQHF. The full variable domain, its missing parts supplied by reference TRBV7-8 and TRBJ1-5, is GAGVSQSPRYKVAKRGQDVALRCDPISGHVSLFWYQQALGQGPEFLTYFQNEAQLDKSGLPSDRFFAERPEGSVSTLKIQRTQQEDSAVYLCASSFSPPIRGRNQPQHFGDGTRLSIL.